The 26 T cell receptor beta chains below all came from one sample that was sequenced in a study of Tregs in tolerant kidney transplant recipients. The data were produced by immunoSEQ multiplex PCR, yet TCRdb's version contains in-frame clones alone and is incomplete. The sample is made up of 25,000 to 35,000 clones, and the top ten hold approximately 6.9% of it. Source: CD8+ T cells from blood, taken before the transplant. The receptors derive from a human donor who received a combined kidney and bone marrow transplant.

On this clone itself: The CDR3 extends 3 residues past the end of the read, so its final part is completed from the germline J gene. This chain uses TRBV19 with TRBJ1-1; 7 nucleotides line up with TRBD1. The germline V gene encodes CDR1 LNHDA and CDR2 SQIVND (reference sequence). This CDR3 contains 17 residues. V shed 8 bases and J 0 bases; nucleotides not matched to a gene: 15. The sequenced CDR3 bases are TGTGCCAGTTGGGGACCTGACAGGGATGTGATGAACACTGAA. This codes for CASWGPDRDVMNTE. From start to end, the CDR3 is CASWGPDRDVMNTEAFF.

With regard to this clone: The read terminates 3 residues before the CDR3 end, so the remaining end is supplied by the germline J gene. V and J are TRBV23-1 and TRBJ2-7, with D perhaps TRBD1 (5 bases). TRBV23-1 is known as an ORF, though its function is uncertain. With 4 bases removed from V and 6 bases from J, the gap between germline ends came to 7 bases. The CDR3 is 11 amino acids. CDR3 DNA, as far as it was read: TGCGCCAGCAGTCTAGGGGTCGAG. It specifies CASSLGVE. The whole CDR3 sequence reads CASSLGVEQYF.

The sequenced part of the CDR3 DNA is TGTGCCAGCAGATCACTTCTACTAGCGGGAGGGCTCAATGAG. Its translation: CASRSLLLAGGLNE. The full CDR3 protein is CASRSLLLAGGLNEQFF. The V and J genes are TRBV6-2 or TRBV6-3 and TRBJ2-1, with 13 nucleotides matching TRBD2. The read ends 3 residues before the CDR3 terminus; that terminus is restored from the germline J gene. The CDR3 consists of 17 residues. J lost 6 bases, V lost 6 bases, and 11 bases had no gene match. From germline, CDR1 is MNHEY and CDR2 SVGEGT.

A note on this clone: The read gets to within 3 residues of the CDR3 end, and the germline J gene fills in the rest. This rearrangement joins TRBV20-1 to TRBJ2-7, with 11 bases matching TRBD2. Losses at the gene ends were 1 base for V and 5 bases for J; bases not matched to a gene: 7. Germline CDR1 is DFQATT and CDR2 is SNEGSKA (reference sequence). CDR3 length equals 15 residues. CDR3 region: CSARGLTSGINEQYF. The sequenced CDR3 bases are TGCAGTGCTAGAGGTTTGACTAGCGGGATCAACGAG.

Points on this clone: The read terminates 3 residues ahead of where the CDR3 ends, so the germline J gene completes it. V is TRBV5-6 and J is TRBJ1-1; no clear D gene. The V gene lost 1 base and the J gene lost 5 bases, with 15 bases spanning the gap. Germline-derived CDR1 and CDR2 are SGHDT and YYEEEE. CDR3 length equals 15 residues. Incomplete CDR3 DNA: TGTGCCAGCAGCTTGACAAAACGTTTCATAACTGAA. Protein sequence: CASSLTKRFITE. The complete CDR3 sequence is CASSLTKRFITEAFF.

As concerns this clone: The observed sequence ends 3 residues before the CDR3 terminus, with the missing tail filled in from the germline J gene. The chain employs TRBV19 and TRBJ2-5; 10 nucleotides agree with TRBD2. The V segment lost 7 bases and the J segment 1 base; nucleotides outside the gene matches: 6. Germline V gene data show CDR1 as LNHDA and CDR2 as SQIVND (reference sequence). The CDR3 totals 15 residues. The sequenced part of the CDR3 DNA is TGTGCCAGTACCGATAGCGGGGGGCTCCAAGAGACC. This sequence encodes CASTDSGGLQET. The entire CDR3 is CASTDSGGLQETQYF.

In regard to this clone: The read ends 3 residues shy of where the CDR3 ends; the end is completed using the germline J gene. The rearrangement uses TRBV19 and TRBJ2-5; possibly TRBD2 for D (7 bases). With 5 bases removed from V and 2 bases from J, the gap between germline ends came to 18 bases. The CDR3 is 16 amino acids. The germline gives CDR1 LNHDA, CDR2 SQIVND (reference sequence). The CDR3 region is CASSPVAGAEQETQYF. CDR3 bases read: TGTGCCAGTAGTCCCGTTGCGGGGGCCGAACAAGAGACC.

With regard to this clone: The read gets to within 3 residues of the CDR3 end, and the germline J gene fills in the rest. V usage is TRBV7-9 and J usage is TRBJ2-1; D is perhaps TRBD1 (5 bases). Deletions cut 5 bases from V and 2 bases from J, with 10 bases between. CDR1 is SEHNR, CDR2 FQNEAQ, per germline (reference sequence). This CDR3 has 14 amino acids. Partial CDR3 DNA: TGTGCCAGCAGCATTGGGGCAACCTACAATGAG. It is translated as CASSIGATYNE. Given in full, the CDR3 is CASSIGATYNEQFF.

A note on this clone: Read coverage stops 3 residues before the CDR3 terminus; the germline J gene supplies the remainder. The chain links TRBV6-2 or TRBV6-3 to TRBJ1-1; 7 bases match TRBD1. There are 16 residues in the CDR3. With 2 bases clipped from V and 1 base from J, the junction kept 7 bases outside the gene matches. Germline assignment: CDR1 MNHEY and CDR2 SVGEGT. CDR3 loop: CASSYAGTVGNTEAFF. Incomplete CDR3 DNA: TGTGCCAGCAGTTACGCCGGGACAGTGGGGAACACTGAA.

The CDR3 loop is CSVLWTGDYEQYF. The CDR3 DNA, read in part, is TGCAGCGTTCTGTGGACAGGGGATTACGAG. The chain couples TRBV29-1 to TRBJ2-7; TRBD1 aligns across 9 bases. The read stops 3 residues short of the end of the CDR3; the missing end is completed from the germline J gene. The CDR3 loop spans 13 amino acids. Germline V CDR1 and CDR2: SQVTM, ANQGSEA. The J segment lost 4 bases and the V segment lost 5 bases, leaving 6 bases of the junction unmatched.

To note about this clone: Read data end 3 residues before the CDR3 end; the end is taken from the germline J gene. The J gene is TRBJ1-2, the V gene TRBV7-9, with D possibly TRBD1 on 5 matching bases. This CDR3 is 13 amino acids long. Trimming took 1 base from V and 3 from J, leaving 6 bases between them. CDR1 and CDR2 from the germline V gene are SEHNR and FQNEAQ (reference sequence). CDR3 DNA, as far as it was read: TGTGCCAGCAGCTTAGGAGGGGACTATGGC. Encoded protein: CASSLGGDYG. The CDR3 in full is CASSLGGDYGYTF.

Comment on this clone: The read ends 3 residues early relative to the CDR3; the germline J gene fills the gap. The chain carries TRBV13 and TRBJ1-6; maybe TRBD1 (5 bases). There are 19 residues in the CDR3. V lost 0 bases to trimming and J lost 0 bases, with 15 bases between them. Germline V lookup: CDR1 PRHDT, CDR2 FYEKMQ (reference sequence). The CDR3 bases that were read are TGTGCCAGCAGCTTAGGTTTTCCAGGACAAAGCTCCTATAATTCACCC. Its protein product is CASSLGFPGQSSYNSP. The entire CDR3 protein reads CASSLGFPGQSSYNSPLHF.

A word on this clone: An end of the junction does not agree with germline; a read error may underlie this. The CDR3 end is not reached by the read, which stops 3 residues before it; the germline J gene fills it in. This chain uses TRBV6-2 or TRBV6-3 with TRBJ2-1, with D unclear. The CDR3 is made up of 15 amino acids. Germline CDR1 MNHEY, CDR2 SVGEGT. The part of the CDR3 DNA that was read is TGTGCTAGCAGCATAACGACACTCGGTTACAATGAG. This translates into CASSITTLGYNE. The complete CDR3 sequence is CASSITTLGYNEQFF.

The CDR3 bases that were read are TGTGCCAGCACCGAGACAGGGTTCGACGAG. As protein: CASTETGFDE. The CDR3 reads in full as CASTETGFDEQYF. The rearrangement links TRBV7-2 to TRBJ2-7; TRBD1 matches 7 bases. The read finishes 3 residues shy of the CDR3 end, and the germline J gene is used to complete it. V dropped 7 bases and J dropped 5; count of bases not matched to a gene: 8. Germline V lookup: CDR1 SGHTA, CDR2 FQGNSA. The CDR3 sequence is 13 residues long.

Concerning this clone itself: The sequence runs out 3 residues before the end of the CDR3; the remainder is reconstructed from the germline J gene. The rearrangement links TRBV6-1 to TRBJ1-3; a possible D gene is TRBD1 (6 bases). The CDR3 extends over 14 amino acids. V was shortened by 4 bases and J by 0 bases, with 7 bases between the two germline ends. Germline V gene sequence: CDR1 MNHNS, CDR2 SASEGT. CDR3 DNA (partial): TGTGCCAGCAGTGGGACAGTCTCTGGAAACACC. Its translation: CASSGTVSGNT. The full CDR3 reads CASSGTVSGNTIYF.

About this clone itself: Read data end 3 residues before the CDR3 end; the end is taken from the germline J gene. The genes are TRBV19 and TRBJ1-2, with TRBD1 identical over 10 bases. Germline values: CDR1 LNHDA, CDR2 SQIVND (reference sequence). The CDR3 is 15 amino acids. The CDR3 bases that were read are TGTGCCAGTGGAGGACAGGGGGAATTTACTAAGGGC. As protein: CASGGQGEFTKG. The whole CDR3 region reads CASGGQGEFTKGYTF.

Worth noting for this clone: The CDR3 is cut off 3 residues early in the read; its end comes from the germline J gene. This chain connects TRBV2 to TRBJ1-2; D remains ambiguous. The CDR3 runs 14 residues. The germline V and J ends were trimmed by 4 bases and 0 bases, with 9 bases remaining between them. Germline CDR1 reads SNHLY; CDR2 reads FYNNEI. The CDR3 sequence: CASSGPGTNYGYTF. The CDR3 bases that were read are TGTGCCAGCAGTGGGCCGGGGACTAACTATGGC.

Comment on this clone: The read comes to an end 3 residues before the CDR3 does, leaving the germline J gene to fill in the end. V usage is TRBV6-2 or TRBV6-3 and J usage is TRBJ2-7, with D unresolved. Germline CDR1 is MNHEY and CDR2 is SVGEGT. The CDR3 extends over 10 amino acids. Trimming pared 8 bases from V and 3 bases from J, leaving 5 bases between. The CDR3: CASGHYEQYF. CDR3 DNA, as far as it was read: TGTGCCAGCGGGCACTACGAG.

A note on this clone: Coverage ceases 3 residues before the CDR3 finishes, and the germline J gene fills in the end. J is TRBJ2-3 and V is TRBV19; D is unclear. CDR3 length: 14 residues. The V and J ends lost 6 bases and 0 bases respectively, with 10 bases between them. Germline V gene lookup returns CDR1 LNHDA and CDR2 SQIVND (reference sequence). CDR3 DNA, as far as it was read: TGTGCCAGTAGACGACTGTTGAGCACAGATACG. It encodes CASRRLLSTDT. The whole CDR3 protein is CASRRLLSTDTQYF.

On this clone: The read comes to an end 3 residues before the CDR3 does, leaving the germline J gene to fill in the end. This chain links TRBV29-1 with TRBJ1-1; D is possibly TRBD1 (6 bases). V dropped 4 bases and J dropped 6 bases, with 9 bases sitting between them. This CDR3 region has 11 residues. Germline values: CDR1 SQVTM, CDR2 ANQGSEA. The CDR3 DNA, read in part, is TGCAGCGTTGGGGGGCGGGCTGAA. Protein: CSVGGRAE. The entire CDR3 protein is CSVGGRAEAFF.

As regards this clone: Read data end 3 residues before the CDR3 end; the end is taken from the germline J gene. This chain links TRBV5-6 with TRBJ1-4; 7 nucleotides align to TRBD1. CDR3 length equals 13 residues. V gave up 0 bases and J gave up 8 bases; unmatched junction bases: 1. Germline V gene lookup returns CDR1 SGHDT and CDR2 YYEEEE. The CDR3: CASSLARGEKLFF. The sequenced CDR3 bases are TGTGCCAGCAGCTTGGCCAGGGGGGAAAAA.

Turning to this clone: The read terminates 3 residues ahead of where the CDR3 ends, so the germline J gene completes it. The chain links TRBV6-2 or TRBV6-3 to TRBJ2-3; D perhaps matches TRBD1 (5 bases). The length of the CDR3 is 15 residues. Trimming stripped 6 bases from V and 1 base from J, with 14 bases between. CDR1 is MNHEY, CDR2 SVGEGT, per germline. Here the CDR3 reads CASRGPGQGTDTQYF. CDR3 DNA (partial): TGTGCCAGCAGGGGCCCAGGGCAAGGCACAGATACG.

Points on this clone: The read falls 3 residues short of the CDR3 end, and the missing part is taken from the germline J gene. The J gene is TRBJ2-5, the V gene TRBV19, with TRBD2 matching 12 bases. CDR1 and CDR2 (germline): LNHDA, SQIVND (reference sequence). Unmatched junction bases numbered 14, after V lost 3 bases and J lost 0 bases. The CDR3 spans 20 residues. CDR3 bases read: TGTGCCAGTAGTATGGGGCTTGGGTCTAGCGGGAGGGCCGACCAAGAGACC. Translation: CASSMGLGSSGRADQET. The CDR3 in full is CASSMGLGSSGRADQETQYF.

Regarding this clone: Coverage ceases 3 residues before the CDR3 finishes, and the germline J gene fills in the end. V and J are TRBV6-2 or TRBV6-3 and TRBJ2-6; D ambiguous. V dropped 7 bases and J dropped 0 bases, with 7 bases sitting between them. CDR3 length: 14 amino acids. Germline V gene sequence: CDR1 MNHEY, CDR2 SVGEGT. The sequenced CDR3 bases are TGTGCCAGCACCCTATACTCTGGGGCCAACGTC. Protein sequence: CASTLYSGANV. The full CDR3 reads CASTLYSGANVLTF.

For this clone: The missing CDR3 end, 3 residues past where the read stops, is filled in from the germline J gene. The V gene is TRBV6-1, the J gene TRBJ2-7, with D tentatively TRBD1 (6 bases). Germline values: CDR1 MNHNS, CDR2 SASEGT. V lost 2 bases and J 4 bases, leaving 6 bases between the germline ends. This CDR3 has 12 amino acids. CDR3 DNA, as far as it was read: TGTGCCAGCAGTGAAACAGGGTACGAG. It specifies CASSETGYE. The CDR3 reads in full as CASSETGYEQYF.

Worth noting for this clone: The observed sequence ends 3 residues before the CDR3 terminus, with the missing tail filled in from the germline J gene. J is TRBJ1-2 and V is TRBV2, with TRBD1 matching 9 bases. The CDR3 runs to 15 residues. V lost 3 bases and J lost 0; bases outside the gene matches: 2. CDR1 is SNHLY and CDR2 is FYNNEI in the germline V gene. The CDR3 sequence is CASSEGTGSNYGYTF. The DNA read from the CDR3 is TGTGCCAGCAGTGAGGGGACAGGGTCTAACTATGGC. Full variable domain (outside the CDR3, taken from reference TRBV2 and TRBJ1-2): EPEVTQTPSHQVTQMGQEVILRCVPISNHLYFYWYRQILGQKVEFLVSFYNNEISEKSEIFDDQFSVERPDGSNFTLKIRSTKLEDSAMYFCASSEGTGSNYGYTFGSGTRLTVV.